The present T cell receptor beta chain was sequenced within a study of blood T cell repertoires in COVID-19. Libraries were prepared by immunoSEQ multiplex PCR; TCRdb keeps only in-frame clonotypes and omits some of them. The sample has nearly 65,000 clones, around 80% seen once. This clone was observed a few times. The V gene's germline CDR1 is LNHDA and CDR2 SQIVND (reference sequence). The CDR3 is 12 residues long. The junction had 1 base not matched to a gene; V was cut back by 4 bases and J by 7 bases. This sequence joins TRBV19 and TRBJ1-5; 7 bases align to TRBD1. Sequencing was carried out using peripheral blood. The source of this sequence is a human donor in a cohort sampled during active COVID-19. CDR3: CASSRQGQPQHF. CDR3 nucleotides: TGTGCCAGTAGTAGACAGGGCCAGCCCCAGCATTTT.